These T cell receptor beta chains were read from a single sample in a study of shared clonotypes between healthy human individuals. This table comes from immunoSEQ multiplex PCR, and its TCRdb copy is limited to in-frame clones, with some not included. Of about 1 million clones listed, about 75% were seen once; the top ten hold approximately 1.3%. The specimen was memory CD4+ T cells sorted from blood. The receptors were sampled from a man younger than 35 in good health. CDR3s include the opening cysteine and the closing phenylalanine or tryptophan. A D gene is named only where the DNA matches it firmly. Rows give clone size only sometimes, using once, few, many, or a class for an expanded clone.

TRBJ1-1 | TRBV9 | 13 | NA | NA | CASSVSRDTEAFF | TGTGCCAGCAGCGTATCCAGAGACACTGAAGCTTTCTTT
TRBJ2-1 | TRBV28 | 15 | NA | TRBD2 | CASSLSGTSGGDKFF | TGTGCCAGCAGTTTATCTGGGACTAGCGGGGGGGATAAGTTCTTC
TRBJ1-2 | TRBV5-1 | 12 | NA | NA | CASSLAGDGYTF | TGCGCCAGCAGCTTGGCAGGGGATGGCTACACCTTC
TRBJ1-2 | TRBV6-1 | 13 | once | NA | CASSSRTVYGYTF | TGTGCCAGCAGTTCCCGGACGGTCTATGGCTACACCTTC
TRBJ1-2 | TRBV28 | 14 | few | NA | CASSLRGPRDGYTF | TGTGCCAGCAGTTTACGGGGCCCGAGGGATGGCTACACCTTC
TRBJ2-3 | TRBV7-2 | 13 | NA | NA | CASSLVWGNFEYF | TGTGCCAGCAGCTTAGTATGGGGGAATTTCGAGTATTTT
TRBJ1-1 | TRBV30 | 12 | NA | NA | CAWSLKNTEAFF | TGTGCCTGGAGTCTAAAGAACACTGAAGCTTTCTTT
TRBJ2-3 | TRBV18 | 16 | NA | TRBD2 | CASSLRLAGDPDTQYF | TGTGCCAGCTCACTTAGACTAGCGGGAGACCCAGATACGCAGTATTTT
TRBJ2-7 | TRBV2 | 15 | NA | TRBD1 | CASSLSRDRNYEQYF | TGTGCCAGCAGTCTGAGCCGGGACAGAAACTACGAGCAGTACTTC
TRBJ2-1 | TRBV10-2 | 15 | NA | NA | CASSEPRANLHEQFF | TGCGCCAGCAGTGAGCCCCGGGCCAACCTCCACGAGCAGTTCTTC
TRBJ1-5 | TRBV28 | 15 | NA | NA | CASTSTAYSNQPQHF | TGTGCCAGCACCTCGACAGCTTACAGCAATCAGCCCCAGCATTTT
TRBJ2-5 | TRBV30 | 14 | NA | TRBD2 | CAWTVAGPGETQYF | TGTGCCTGGACCGTAGCGGGACCTGGGGAGACCCAGTACTTC
TRBJ2-7 | TRBV12-5 | 13 | NA | NA | CASGLDTAYEQYF | TGTGCTAGTGGTTTGGATACAGCCTACGAGCAGTACTTC
TRBJ1-5 | TRBV6-1 | 13 | NA | NA | CASSETRGQPQHF | TGTGCCAGCAGTGAAACCCGAGGACAGCCCCAGCATTTT
TRBJ2-7 | TRBV6-1 | 17 | NA | TRBD2 | CASSGWTSGKGSYEQYF | TGTGCCAGCAGTGGCTGGACTAGCGGGAAGGGCTCCTACGAGCAGTACTTC
TRBJ1-3 | TRBV7-3 | 16 | few | NA | CASSLTGVGSGNTIYF | TGTGCCAGCAGCTTGACGGGCGTGGGCTCTGGAAACACCATATATTTT
TRBJ1-1 | TRBV7-6 | 14 | many | NA | CASSSVGMNTEAFF | TGTGCCAGCAGCTCTGTCGGGATGAACACTGAAGCTTTCTTT
TRBJ2-5 | TRBV27 | 16 | NA | NA | CASSLGGDRPQETQYF | TGTGCCAGCAGTCTGGGCGGGGACAGACCTCAAGAGACCCAGTACTTC
TRBJ2-7 | TRBV11-2 | 15 | NA | TRBD1 | CASSFSGGFSYEQYF | TGTGCCAGCAGCTTTTCAGGGGGTTTCTCCTACGAGCAGTACTTC
TRBJ2-2 | TRBV5-4 | 15 | NA | NA | CASSPGHGKTGELFF | TGTGCCAGCAGCCCGGGACACGGCAAAACCGGGGAGCTGTTTTTT
TRBJ1-5 | TRBV6-5 | 15 | once | NA | CASSYTKWSNQPQHF | TGTGCCAGCAGTTACACAAAATGGAGTAATCAGCCCCAGCATTTT
TRBJ1-3 | TRBV2 | 14 | NA | TRBD1 | CASKDGTGANTIYF | TGTGCCAGCAAGGACGGGACAGGGGCGAACACCATATATTTT
TRBJ1-2 | TRBV6-6 | 15 | NA | TRBD1 | CASRRPGQVNYGYTF | TGTGCCAGCAGAAGGCCGGGACAGGTTAACTATGGCTACACCTTC
TRBJ1-2 | TRBV5-1 | 12 | NA | NA | CASSLGSYGYTF | TGCGCCAGCAGCTTGGGATCGTATGGCTACACCTTC
TRBJ2-5 | TRBV5-4 | 13 | NA | NA | CASSKGPVETQYF | TGTGCCAGCAGCAAGGGCCCAGTTGAGACCCAGTACTTC
TRBJ1-3 | TRBV7-2 | 16 | NA | TRBD1 | CASSRTGQGVGNTIYF | TGTGCCAGCAGCCGAACGGGACAGGGGGTGGGAAACACCATATATTTT
TRBJ2-1 | TRBV9 | 14 | NA | NA | CASSPKGRRDEQFF | TGTGCCAGCAGCCCGAAAGGACGCCGCGATGAGCAGTTCTTC
TRBJ1-2 | TRBV6-6 | 12 | NA | NA | CASSYSVGGYTF | TGTGCCAGCAGTTACTCGGTAGGGGGGTACACCTTC